This T cell receptor (beta chain) was captured in a study of blood T cell repertoires in COVID-19. Clones were read by immunoSEQ multiplex PCR, and TCRdb kept only the in-frame ones, dropping some. The sample lists fewer than 350,000 clones, approximately 84% occurring once. About this clone itself: The junction and the germline gene differ at one end; a read error may be behind it.

CDR1 and CDR2 (germline): SEHNR, FQNEAQ (reference sequence). This CDR3 spans 12 amino acids. This clonotype was sampled from a woman under 40 who had recovered from COVID-19. The chain joins TRBV7-9 to TRBJ1-6, with 8 positions matching TRBD1. The sequencing sample was made of peripheral blood. In nucleotides, the CDR3 is TGTGCCAGCAGCTGGGGAGAGGACAGGGTACTCTTT. Protein: CASSWGEDRVLF.